The 11 T cell receptor beta chains below were found in one sample sequenced in a study of control samples from healthy donors and cancer patients (dated by TCRdb to 2018 to 2021). Receptor libraries were prepared by the immunoSEQ multiplex PCR assay. As stored in TCRdb, this immuneACCESS dataset retains in-frame rearrangements with V and J assigned. A fraction of the clones does not appear; measured against another copy, unresolved V genes explain less than half of the discrepancy, and the remainder lacks a known reason. Across this sample there are about 150,000 clones, with roughly 94% seen only once. Approximately 8% of the sample is in the top ten clones. Sequenced sample: blood. These TCRs come from a woman aged 40 to 50 in good health.

This clone was seen once. This chain uses TRBV5-5 with TRBJ2-7, with unresolved D. Germline V gene sequence: CDR1 SGHKS, CDR2 YYEKEE (reference sequence). Trimming shortened V by 0 bases and J by 2 bases, and 6 bases separated the two germline ends. CDR3 length: 13 amino acids. The CDR3 reads CASSLGRTYEQYF. In DNA form, the CDR3 reads TGTGCCAGCAGCTTGGGTCGGACCTACGAGCAGTACTTC.

CDR3 protein: CASSIDWSQVNEQYF. CDR3 sequence (DNA): TGTGCCAGTAGTATAGATTGGTCACAGGTTAACGAGCAGTACTTC. The V gene is TRBV19, the J gene TRBJ2-7; tentative D call: TRBD1 (5 bases). CDR3 size: 15 residues. Germline loops: CDR1 LNHDA, CDR2 SQIVND (reference sequence). V shed 0 bases and J shed 5 bases, with 14 bases lying between them.

The V call is TRBV27, the J call TRBJ2-7, with TRBD2 as a possible D gene (10 bases). V was clipped by 6 bases and J by 3 bases, with 33 bases between them. The germline V gene has CDR1 MNHEY and CDR2 SMNVEV (reference sequence). The CDR3 covers 20 residues. The CDR3 DNA reads TGTGCCAGCAGATACAGGGGGCGCCGGGCTAGCGGGAGAATTTTCTACGAGCAGTACTTC. Residues: CASRYRGRRASGRIFYEQYF.

The CDR3 region is CSVFATGGDTQYF. The CDR3 DNA reads TGCAGCGTTTTTGCGACAGGGGGTGATACGCAGTATTTT. The chain combines TRBV29-1 with TRBJ2-3; TRBD1 matches 9 bases. The CDR3 is 13 amino acids. The germline V gene encodes CDR1 SQVTM and CDR2 ANQGSEA. The V gene end was trimmed by 5 bases and the J gene end by 6 bases; junction bases not matched to a gene: 6.

This chain uses TRBV19 with TRBJ2-2, with D unclear. Germline assignment: CDR1 LNHDA and CDR2 SQIVND (reference sequence). With 3 bases removed from V and 2 bases from J, the gap between germline ends came to 7 bases. The length of the CDR3 is 14 residues. In DNA, the CDR3 is TGTGCCAGTAGTATTCCGGTTAACACCGGGGAGCTGTTTTTT. It translates to CASSIPVNTGELFF.

The V and J genes are TRBV6-5 and TRBJ1-2; possible D gene TRBD1, 6 bases. This CDR3 is built from 13 residues. Germline lookup yields CDR1 MNHEY and CDR2 SVGAGI. V was cut by 6 bases and J by 4 bases, with 12 bases left in between. The DNA for the CDR3 is TGTGCCAGCAGACGGGCAGGGGTCTATGGCTACACCTTC. Residues: CASRRAGVYGYTF.

The V gene is TRBV6-6, the J gene TRBJ1-2; 9 nucleotides align to TRBD1. CDR1 MNHNY and CDR2 SVGAGI come from the germline V gene (reference sequence). CDR3 length equals 14 residues. The junction had 4 bases not matched to a gene; V was cut back by 6 bases and J by 2 bases. The CDR3 DNA follows: TGTGCCAGCAGCCATACAGGGGGCAACTATGGCTACACCTTC. It codes for CASSHTGGNYGYTF.

The V gene is TRBV10-3, the J gene TRBJ1-2; 7 nucleotides match TRBD1. The V segment lost 3 bases and the J segment 7 bases; nucleotides outside the gene matches: 8. Germline V gives CDR1 ENHRY, CDR2 SYGVKD. The CDR3 runs to 14 residues. The CDR3: CAISEASGGGGYTF. In DNA, the CDR3 is TGTGCCATCAGTGAAGCCTCAGGGGGAGGTGGCTACACCTTC.

This chain links TRBV5-8 with TRBJ1-1; 8 bases fit TRBD1. Trimming removed 5 bases from V and 4 bases from J; junction bases left unmatched: 7. CDR1 and CDR2 (germline): SGHTS, YDEGEE. The CDR3 runs to 14 residues. The DNA of the CDR3 is TGTGCCAGCAGAACAGGGGGTTTTGTCACTGAAGCTTTCTTT. It is translated as CASRTGGFVTEAFF.

The chain carries TRBV20-1 and TRBJ1-1; D not resolved. The germline gives CDR1 DFQATT, CDR2 SNEGSKA (reference sequence). Between the trimmed V and J ends, which lost 6 bases and 8 bases, there was a span of 13 bases. This CDR3 has 11 amino acids. The CDR3 coding sequence is TGCAGTGCCCCCTCCGACGTGGAAGCTTTCTTT. Its protein product is CSAPSDVEAFF.

CDR3 residues: CASSLTTGGGYTF. CDR3 in DNA: TGTGCCAGCAGCTTGACGACAGGGGGAGGCTACACCTTC. The chain is built from TRBV7-2 and TRBJ1-2, with 9 bases that match TRBD1. The CDR3 extends over 13 amino acids. V was clipped by 3 bases and J by 8 bases; unmatched bases: 4. The V gene's germline CDR1 is SGHTA and CDR2 FQGNSA.